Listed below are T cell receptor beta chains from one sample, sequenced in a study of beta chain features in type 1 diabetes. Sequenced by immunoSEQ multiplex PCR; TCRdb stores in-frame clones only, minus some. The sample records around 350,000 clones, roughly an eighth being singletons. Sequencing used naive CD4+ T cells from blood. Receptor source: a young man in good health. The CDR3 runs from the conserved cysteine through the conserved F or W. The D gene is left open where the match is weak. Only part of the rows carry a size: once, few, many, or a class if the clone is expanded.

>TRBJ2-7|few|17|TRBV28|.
TGTGCCAGCAGTTTATCGGGGCTAGCGTGGAGCTCCTACGAGCAGTACTTC
CASSLSGLAWSSYEQYF
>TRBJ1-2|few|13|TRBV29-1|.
TGCAGCGTTCGGAAGGGGGTGGACTATGGCTACACCTTC
CSVRKGVDYGYTF
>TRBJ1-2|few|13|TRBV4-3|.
TGCGCCAGCAGCCAAGGAAGACAGAATGGCTACACCTTC
CASSQGRQNGYTF
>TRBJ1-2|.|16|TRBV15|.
TGTGCCACCAGCACCGGATGGGGCTCGGTCGGCGGTGGCTACACCTTC
CATSTGWGSVGGGYTF
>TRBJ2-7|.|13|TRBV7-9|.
TGTGCCAGCAGCCCGACAGGAGGCTACGAGCAGTACTTC
CASSPTGGYEQYF
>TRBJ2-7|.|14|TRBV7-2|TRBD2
TGTGCCAGCAGCTTAACTAGCGCACCCTACGAGCAGTACTTC
CASSLTSAPYEQYF
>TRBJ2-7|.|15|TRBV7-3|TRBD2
TGTGCCAGCAGCTTAAGGGGCGGGGGTTCCTACGAGCAGTACTTC
CASSLRGGGSYEQYF
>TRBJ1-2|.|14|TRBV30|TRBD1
TGTGCCTGGGAGGGAGACAGGGTTGGCTATGGCTACACCTTC
CAWEGDRVGYGYTF
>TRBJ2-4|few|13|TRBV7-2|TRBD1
TGTGCCAGCAGCCCAGACAGGGTAAACATTCAGTACTTC
CASSPDRVNIQYF
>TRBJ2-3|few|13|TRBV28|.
TGTGCCAGCTATCTCGGGGGCACAGATACGCAGTATTTT
CASYLGGTDTQYF
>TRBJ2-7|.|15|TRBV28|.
TGTGCCAGCAGTCGTCTTGGGGGGACTTCCTACGAGCAGTACTTC
CASSRLGGTSYEQYF
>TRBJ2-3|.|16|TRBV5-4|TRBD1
TGTGCCAGCAGCGACGGACAGGGCCTAAGCACAGATACGCAGTATTTT
CASSDGQGLSTDTQYF
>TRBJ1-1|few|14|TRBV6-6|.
TGTGCCAGCAGTTATGGGCAGGGCAGCACTGAAGCTTTCTTT
CASSYGQGSTEAFF
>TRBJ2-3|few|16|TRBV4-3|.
TGCGCCAGCAGCCAAGAAAGGCCGGGAGTGACAGATACGCAGTATTTT
CASSQERPGVTDTQYF